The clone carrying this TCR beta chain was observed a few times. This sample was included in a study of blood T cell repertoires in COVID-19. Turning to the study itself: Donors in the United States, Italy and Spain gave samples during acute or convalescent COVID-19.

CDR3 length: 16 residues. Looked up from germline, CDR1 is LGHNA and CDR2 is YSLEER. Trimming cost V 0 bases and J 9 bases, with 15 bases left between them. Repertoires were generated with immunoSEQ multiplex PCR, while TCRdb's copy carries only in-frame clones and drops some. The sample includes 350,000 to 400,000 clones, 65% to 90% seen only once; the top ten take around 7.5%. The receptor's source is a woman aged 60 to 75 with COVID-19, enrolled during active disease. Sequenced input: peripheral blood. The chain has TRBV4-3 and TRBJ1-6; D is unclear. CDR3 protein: CASSQDWAGESSPLHF. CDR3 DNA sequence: TGCGCCAGCAGCCAAGATTGGGCAGGTGAGAGTTCACCCCTCCACTTT.